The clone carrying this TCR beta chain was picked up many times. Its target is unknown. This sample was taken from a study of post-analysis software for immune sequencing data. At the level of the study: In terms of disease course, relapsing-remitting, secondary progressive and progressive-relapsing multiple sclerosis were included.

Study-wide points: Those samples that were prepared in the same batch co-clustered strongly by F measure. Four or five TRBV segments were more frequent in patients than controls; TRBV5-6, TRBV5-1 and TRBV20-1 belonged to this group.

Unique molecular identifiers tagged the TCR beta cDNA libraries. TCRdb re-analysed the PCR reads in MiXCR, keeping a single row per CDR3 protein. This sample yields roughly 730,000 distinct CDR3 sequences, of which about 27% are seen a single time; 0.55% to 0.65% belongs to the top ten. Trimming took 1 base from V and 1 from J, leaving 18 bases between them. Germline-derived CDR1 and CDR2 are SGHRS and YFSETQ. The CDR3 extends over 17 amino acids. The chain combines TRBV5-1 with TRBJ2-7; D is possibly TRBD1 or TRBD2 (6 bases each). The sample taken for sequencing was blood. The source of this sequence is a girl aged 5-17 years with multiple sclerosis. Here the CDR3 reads CASSLTGAVRASYEQYF. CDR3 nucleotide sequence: TGCGCCAGCAGCTTGACGGGGGCGGTCAGGGCTTCCTACGAGCAGTACTTC. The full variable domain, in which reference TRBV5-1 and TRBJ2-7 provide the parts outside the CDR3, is KAGVTQTPRYLIKTRGQQVTLSCSPISGHRSVSWYQQTPGQGLQFLFEYFSETQRNKGNFPGRFSGRQFSNSRSEMNVSTLELGDSALYLCASSLTGAVRASYEQYFGPGTRLTVT.